A selection of T cell receptor beta chains follows, all from one sample in a study of blood T cells in healthy people across ages. Using its own MiXCR run on the 5' RACE reads, TCRdb lists one record per CDR3 protein. The sample has around 780,000 distinct CDR3 sequences; 25% to 30% are singletons. The same data also went into a second study, on T cells of mothers and their children.

Material: blood. The receptors stem from a boy between 10 and 17 years old in good health. Each CDR3 is given with its conserved first and last residue.

v_call,j_call,cdr3_aa
TRBV12-3/TRBV12-4,TRBJ1-4,CASMKAEKLFF
TRBV24-1,TRBJ2-3,CATSARVWGQGGTDTQYF
TRBV28,TRBJ1-1,CASSRTGMRLNTEAFF
TRBV5-1,TRBJ2-3,CASSPRLAGGTSTDTQYF
TRBV7-2,TRBJ2-3,CASSSSPTDTQYF
TRBV2,TRBJ1-5,CASSEMTGSNQPQHF
TRBV5-1,TRBJ2-6,CASSLARQTSGANVLTF
TRBV20-1,TRBJ2-1,CSASDPTPNSYNEQFF
TRBV6-1,TRBJ2-2,CASARASGRNTGELFF
TRBV27,TRBJ1-4,CASGPNRSQLFF
TRBV7-6,TRBJ2-2,CASSLGLLEGELFF
TRBV4-2,TRBJ1-2,CASSQEEAGRRALSNYGYTF
TRBV12-3/TRBV12-4,TRBJ1-4,CASRLSEEKLFF
TRBV20-1,TRBJ2-5,CSARDKETQYF
TRBV7-6,TRBJ2-7,CASSLAGGQGWFSYEQYF
TRBV7-2,TRBJ2-5,CASSHPGSQETQYF
TRBV12-3/TRBV12-4,TRBJ1-1,CASGGFGRVFPGTTEAFF
TRBV28,TRBJ2-4,CASSLRKAIQYF
TRBV10-1,TRBJ2-5,CASSDAASGGETQYF
TRBV12-5,TRBJ1-2,CASGLGQGAIYGYTF
TRBV5-1,TRBJ2-2,CVSSGTFTGELFF
TRBV20-1,TRBJ2-5,CSVPTLGLQETQYF
TRBV9,TRBJ1-1,CASSYRVADTEAFF
TRBV20-1,TRBJ2-1,CSARYRPDEQFF
TRBV20-1,TRBJ2-7,CSARRTSSWYEQYF
TRBV5-1,TRBJ2-5,CASSLEGRQETQYF
TRBV25-1,TRBJ1-1,CASSLYGGTEAFF
TRBV4-1,TRBJ1-1,CASSQIGPTGAEAFF
TRBV18,TRBJ1-6,CASSPQREGNSPLHF
TRBV2,TRBJ2-3,CASNRRGRKDTQYF
TRBV7-7,TRBJ2-7,CASSLAAGGLYEQYF
TRBV20-1,TRBJ2-7,CSARGLAGVAHEQYF
TRBV5-1,TRBJ2-7,CASSTTGGEQYF
TRBV12-3/TRBV12-4,TRBJ2-5,CASSSGGGLWETQYF
TRBV12-3/TRBV12-4,TRBJ1-2,CASATGGNYGYTF
TRBV2,TRBJ1-6,CASSEEQGGNSPLHF
TRBV19,TRBJ1-4,CASSRAVNEKLFF
TRBV30,TRBJ2-4,CAWSTLSGGSKNIQYF
TRBV7-6,TRBJ2-7,CASSLESEGYEQYF
TRBV28,.,CASSLRERGKRSYEQYF
TRBV6-1,.,CASRVGGTTKWEQFF
TRBV6-5,TRBJ1-4,CASSKQGLVNEKLFF
TRBV7-9,TRBJ2-2,CASSFGLAGGTGELFF
TRBV30,TRBJ1-1,CAWATGYVTEAFF
TRBV9,TRBJ2-5,CASSPRLGGVGETQYF
TRBV6-5,TRBJ1-6,CASSPPGQGYSPLHF
TRBV5-1,TRBJ2-7,CASSLGTGALNEQYF